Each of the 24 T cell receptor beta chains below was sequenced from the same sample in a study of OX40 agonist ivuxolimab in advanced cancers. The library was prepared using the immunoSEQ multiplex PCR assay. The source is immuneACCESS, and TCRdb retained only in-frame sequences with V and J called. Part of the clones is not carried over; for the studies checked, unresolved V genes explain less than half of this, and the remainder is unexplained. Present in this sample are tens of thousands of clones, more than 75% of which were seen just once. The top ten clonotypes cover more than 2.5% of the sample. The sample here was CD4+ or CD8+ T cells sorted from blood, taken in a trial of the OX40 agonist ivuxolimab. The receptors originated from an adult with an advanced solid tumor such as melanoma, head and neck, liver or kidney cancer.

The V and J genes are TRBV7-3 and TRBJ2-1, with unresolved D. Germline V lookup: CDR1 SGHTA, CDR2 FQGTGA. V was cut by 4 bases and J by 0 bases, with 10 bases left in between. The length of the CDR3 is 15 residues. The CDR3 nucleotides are TGTGCCAGCAGCTACACTCTTAGCTCCTACAATGAGCAGTTCTTC. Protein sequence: CASSYTLSSYNEQFF.

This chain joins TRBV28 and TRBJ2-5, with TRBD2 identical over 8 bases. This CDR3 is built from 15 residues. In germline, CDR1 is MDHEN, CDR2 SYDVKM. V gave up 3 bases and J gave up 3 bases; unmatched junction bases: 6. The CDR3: CASSFRGRGEETQYF. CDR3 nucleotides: TGTGCCAGCAGTTTTCGAGGGCGGGGGGAAGAGACCCAGTACTTC.

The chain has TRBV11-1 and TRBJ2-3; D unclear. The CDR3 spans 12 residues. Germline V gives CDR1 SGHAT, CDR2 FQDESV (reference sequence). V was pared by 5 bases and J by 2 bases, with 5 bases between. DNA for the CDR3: TGTGCCAGCAGCCCCGTCACAGATACGCAGTATTTT. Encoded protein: CASSPVTDTQYF.

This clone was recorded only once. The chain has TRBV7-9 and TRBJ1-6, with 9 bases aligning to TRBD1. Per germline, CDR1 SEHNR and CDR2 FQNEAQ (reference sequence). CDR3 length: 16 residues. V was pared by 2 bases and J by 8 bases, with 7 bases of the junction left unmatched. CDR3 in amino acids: CASSLLPDRGDSPLHF. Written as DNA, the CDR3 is TGTGCCAGCAGCTTATTACCCGACAGGGGGGATTCACCCCTCCACTTT.

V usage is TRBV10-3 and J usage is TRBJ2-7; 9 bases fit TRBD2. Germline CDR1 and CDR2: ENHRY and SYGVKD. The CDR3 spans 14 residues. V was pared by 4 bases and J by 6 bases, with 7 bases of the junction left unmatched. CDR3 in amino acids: CAISAGGGDREQYF. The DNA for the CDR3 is TGTGCCATCAGTGCGGGCGGGGGGGATCGCGAGCAGTACTTC.

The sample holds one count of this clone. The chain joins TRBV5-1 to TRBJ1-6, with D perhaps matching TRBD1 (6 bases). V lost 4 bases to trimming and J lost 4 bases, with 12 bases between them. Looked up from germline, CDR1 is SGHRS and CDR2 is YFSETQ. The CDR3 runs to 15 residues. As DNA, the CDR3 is TGCGCCAGCAGCGTCGGGCAGGGGTATAATTCACCCCTCCACTTT. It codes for CASSVGQGYNSPLHF.

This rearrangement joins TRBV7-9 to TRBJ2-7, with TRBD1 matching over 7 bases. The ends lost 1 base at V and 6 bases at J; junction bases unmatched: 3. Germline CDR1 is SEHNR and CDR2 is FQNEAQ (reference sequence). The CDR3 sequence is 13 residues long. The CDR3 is CASSLVAGGEQYF. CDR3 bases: TGTGCCAGCAGCTTAGTCGCAGGGGGCGAGCAGTACTTC.

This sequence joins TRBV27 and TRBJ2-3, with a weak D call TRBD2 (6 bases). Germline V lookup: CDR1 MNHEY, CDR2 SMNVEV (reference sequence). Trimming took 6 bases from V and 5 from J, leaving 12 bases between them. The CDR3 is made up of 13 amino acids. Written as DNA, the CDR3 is TGTGCCAGCAGCACCCGGGAGTTAGATACGCAGTATTTT. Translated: CASSTRELDTQYF.

CDR3 DNA sequence: TGTGCCAGCAAAGGGGATAGCAATCAGCCCCAGCATTTT. Its protein product is CASKGDSNQPQHF. The chain uses TRBV6-5 and TRBJ1-5; D is possibly TRBD1 (5 bases). V shed 7 bases and J shed 0 bases, with 7 bases lying between them. Germline CDR1 MNHEY, CDR2 SVGAGI. The CDR3 consists of 13 residues.

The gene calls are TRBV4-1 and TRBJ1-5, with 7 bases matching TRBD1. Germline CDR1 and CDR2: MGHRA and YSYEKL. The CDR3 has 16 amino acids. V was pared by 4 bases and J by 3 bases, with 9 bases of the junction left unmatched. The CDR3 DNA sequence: TGCGCCAGCAGCCGCTTGGACAGGCGACCCAATCAGCCCCAGCATTTT. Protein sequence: CASSRLDRRPNQPQHF.

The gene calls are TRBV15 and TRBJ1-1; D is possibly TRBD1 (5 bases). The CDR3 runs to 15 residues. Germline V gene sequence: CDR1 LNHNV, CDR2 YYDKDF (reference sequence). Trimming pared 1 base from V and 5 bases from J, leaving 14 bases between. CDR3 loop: CATSRVIGWGTEAFF. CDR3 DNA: TGTGCCACCAGCAGAGTGATTGGTTGGGGGACTGAAGCTTTCTTT.

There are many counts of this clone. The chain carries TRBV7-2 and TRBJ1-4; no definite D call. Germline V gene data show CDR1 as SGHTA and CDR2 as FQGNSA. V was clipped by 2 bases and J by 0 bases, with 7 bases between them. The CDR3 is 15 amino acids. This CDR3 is CASSLQTATNEKLFF. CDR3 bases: TGTGCCAGCAGCTTACAGACTGCAACTAATGAAAAACTGTTTTTT.

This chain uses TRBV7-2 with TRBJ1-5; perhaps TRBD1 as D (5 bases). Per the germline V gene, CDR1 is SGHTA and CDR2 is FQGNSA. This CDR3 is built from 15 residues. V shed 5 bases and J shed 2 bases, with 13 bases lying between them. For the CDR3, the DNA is TGTGCCAGCAGCCCGGGGGGACTGGGCAATCAGCCCCAGCATTTT. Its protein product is CASSPGGLGNQPQHF.

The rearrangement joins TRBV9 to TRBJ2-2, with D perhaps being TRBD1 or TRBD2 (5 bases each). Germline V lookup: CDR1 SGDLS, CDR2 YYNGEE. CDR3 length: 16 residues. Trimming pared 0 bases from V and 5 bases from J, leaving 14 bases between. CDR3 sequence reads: CASSVAGSIRTGELFF. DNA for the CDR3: TGTGCCAGCAGCGTAGCAGGGAGTATTCGGACCGGGGAGCTGTTTTTT. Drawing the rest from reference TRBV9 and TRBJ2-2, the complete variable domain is DSGVTQTPKHLITATGQRVTLRCSPRSGDLSVYWYQQSLDQGLQFLIQYYNGEERAKGNILERFSAQQFPDLHSELNLSSLELGDSALYFCASSVAGSIRTGELFFGEGSRLTVL.

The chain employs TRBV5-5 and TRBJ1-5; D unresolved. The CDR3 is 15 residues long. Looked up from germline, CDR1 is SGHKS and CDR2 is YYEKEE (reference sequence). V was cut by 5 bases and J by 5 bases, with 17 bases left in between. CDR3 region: CASRSSSTSYQPQHF. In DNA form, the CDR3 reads TGTGCCAGCAGGTCTTCGTCTACCTCTTATCAGCCCCAGCATTTT.

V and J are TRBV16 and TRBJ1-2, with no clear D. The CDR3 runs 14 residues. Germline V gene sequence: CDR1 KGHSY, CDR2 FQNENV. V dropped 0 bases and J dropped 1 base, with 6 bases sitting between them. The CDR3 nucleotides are TGTGCCAGCAGCCAATCGAAAGATAACTATGGCTACACCTTC. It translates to CASSQSKDNYGYTF.

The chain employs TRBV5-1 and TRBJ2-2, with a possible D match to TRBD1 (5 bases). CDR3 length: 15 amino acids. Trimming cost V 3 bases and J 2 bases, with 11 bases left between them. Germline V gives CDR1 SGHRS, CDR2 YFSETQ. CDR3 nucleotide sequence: TGCGCCAGCAGCTCCGACAGTTACAACACCGGGGAGCTGTTTTTT. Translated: CASSSDSYNTGELFF. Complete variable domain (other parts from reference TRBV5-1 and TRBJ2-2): KAGVTQTPRYLIKTRGQQVTLSCSPISGHRSVSWYQQTPGQGLQFLFEYFSETQRNKGNFPGRFSGRQFSNSRSEMNVSTLELGDSALYLCASSSDSYNTGELFFGEGSRLTVL.

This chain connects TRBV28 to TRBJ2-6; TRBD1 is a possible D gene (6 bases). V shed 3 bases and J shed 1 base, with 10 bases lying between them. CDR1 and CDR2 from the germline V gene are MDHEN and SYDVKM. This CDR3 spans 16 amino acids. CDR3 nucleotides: TGTGCCAGCAGTTTCCCACAGGGTTCTGGGGCCAACGTCCTGACTTTC. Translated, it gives CASSFPQGSGANVLTF.

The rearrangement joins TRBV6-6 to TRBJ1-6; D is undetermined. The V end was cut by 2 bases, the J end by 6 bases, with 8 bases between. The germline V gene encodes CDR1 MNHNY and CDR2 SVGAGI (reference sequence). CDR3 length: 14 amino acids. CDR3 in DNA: TGTGCCAGCAGTTACGTGCTGGGTAATTCACCCCTCCACTTT. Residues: CASSYVLGNSPLHF.

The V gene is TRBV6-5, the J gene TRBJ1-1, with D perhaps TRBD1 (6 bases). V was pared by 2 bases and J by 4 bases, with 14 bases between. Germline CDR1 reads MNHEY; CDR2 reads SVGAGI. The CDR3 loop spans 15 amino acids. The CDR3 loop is CASSYQIGGGTEAFF. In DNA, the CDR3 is TGTGCCAGCAGTTACCAGATTGGAGGGGGCACTGAAGCTTTCTTT.

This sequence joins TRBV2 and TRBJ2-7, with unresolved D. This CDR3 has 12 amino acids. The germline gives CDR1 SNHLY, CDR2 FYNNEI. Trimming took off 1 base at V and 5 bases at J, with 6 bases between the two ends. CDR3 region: CASSEGRNEQYF. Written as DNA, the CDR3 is TGTGCCAGCAGTGAAGGAAGAAACGAGCAGTACTTC.

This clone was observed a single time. The CDR3 bases are TGTGCCAGCAGTGAAGCCGACAGGGAGACCCAGTACTTC. This translates into CASSEADRETQYF. The chain uses TRBV6-1 and TRBJ2-5; the D gene is possibly TRBD1 (6 bases). The CDR3 consists of 13 residues. Trimming left V 0 bases short and J 5 bases short, with 7 bases between. Germline V gene data show CDR1 as MNHNS and CDR2 as SASEGT.

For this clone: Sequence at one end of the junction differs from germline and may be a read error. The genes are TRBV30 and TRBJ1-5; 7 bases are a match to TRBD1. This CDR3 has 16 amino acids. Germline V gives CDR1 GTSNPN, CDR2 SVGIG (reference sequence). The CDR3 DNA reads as TGTGCCTGGAGTCCCGGGACGGGACAGCCAAATCAACCCCAGCATTTT. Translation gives CAWSPGTGQPNQPQHF.

CDR3 bases: TGTGCCAGCAGTTTAGCCTTGACAGGGGTGAAGGGCTACACCTTC. Protein sequence: CASSLALTGVKGYTF. The chain has TRBV28 and TRBJ1-2; TRBD1 matches at 8 bases. The length of the CDR3 is 15 residues. Germline loops: CDR1 MDHEN, CDR2 SYDVKM. Trimming removed 2 bases from V and 8 bases from J; junction bases left unmatched: 10.